Below, 23 T cell receptor beta chains from the same sample are listed, as sequenced in a study of CD8 T cells in Susac syndrome. Random hexamers served to reverse transcribe roughly 0.5 to 1 ug RNA. A single record per CDR3 protein comes from TCRdb applying MiXCR to the immunoSEQ multiplex PCR reads. The table lists under 200,000 distinct CDR3 sequences, around nine tenths of them singletons. The sample consisted of CD4+ T cells from PBMCs. Source of these receptors: a human donor with Susac syndrome.

The chain recombines TRBV12-3 or TRBV12-4 with TRBJ2-1; TRBD1 might be the D (5 bases). This CDR3 comprises 12 residues. V gave up 6 bases and J gave up 6 bases, with 9 bases separating them. CDR3 in amino acids: CASRLQVNEQFF. The CDR3, as DNA: TGTGCCAGCAGGCTACAGGTCAATGAGCAGTTCTTC.

This clonotype was counted once. CDR3 in DNA: TGCAGTGCTAGCGGGTCAGGCTACAATGAGCAGTTCTTC. Protein: CSASGSGYNEQFF. The chain combines TRBV20-1 with TRBJ2-1, with unresolved D. Looked up from germline, CDR1 is DFQATT and CDR2 is SNEGSKA (reference sequence). The CDR3 is 13 amino acids. V lost 3 bases and J 3 bases, leaving 9 bases between the germline ends.

V is TRBV5-1 and J is TRBJ1-6; D ambiguous. Germline assignment: CDR1 SGHRS and CDR2 YFSETQ. The CDR3 sequence is 13 residues long. Trimming left V 0 bases short and J 8 bases short, with 6 bases between. CDR3 sequence reads: CASSLARDSPLHF. The CDR3 DNA sequence: TGCGCCAGCAGCTTGGCCCGGGATTCACCCCTCCACTTT.

The chain combines TRBV5-6 with TRBJ2-3, with TRBD2 identical over 8 bases. CDR1 is SGHDT and CDR2 is YYEEEE in the germline V gene. The trim removed 0 bases at V and 1 base at J, leaving 1 base unmatched. CDR3 length equals 15 residues. The CDR3 nucleotides read TGTGCCAGCAGCTTGGGAGCGGGAGGCACAGATACGCAGTATTTT. This translates into CASSLGAGGTDTQYF.

The J gene is TRBJ1-4, the V gene TRBV30; 9 nucleotides align to TRBD1. The ends lost 6 bases at V and 4 bases at J; junction bases unmatched: 9. There are 15 residues in the CDR3. Looked up from germline, CDR1 is GTSNPN and CDR2 is SVGIG (reference sequence). The CDR3 reads CACKRGTGNNEKLFF. The CDR3 nucleotides are TGTGCCTGCAAAAGGGGGACAGGGAATAATGAAAAACTGTTTTTT. Looking up the rest from reference TRBV30 and TRBJ1-4 gives the full variable domain: SQTIHQWPATLVQPVGSPLSLECTVEGTSNPNLYWYRQAAGRGLQLLFYSVGIGQISSEVPQNLSASRPQDRQFILSSKKLLLSDSGFYLCACKRGTGNNEKLFFGSGTQLSVL.

The chain joins TRBV5-1 to TRBJ2-3; TRBD2 agrees at 13 bases. The CDR3 consists of 18 residues. The V and J ends lost 2 bases and 1 base, in that order; junction bases with no gene match: 7. Germline CDR1 SGHRS, CDR2 YFSETQ. This CDR3 is CASSFKLAGGRGTDTQYF. The CDR3 DNA is TGCGCCAGCAGCTTCAAACTAGCGGGAGGGAGGGGCACAGATACGCAGTATTTT.

V and J are TRBV6-5 and TRBJ1-1; D gene ambiguous. This CDR3 spans 13 amino acids. The germline V gene encodes CDR1 MNHEY and CDR2 SVGAGI. Trimming took off 6 bases at V and 5 bases at J, with 13 bases between the two ends. The CDR3 DNA sequence: TGTGCCAGCAGACTACTCAAGTGGACTGAAGCTTTCTTT. This gives the protein CASRLLKWTEAFF.

This chain joins TRBV20-1 and TRBJ2-7; 10 nucleotides agree with TRBD2. The CDR3 loop spans 16 amino acids. Trimming took 3 bases from V and 3 from J; bases not matched to a gene: 11. Germline V gives CDR1 DFQATT, CDR2 SNEGSKA (reference sequence). The CDR3 nucleotides read TGCAGTGCTAGCCGGCGGGCTAGCGGGGGAAACTACGAGCAGTACTTC. This translates into CSASRRASGGNYEQYF.

The chain combines TRBV5-1 with TRBJ2-3, with TRBD1 as a possible D gene (6 bases). Germline CDR1 and CDR2: SGHRS and YFSETQ. Trimming took 4 bases from V and 2 from J, leaving 23 bases between them. CDR3 length: 18 residues. As DNA, the CDR3 is TGCGCCAGCAGCCTTCCGACCAGGGGAGTAAGAACCACAGATACGCAGTATTTT. Amino acids: CASSLPTRGVRTTDTQYF.

The V and J genes are TRBV18 and TRBJ2-1, with 11 bases that match TRBD2. With 3 bases clipped from V and 6 bases from J, the junction kept 7 bases outside the gene matches. Germline CDR1 reads KGHSH; CDR2 reads LQKENI. This CDR3 region has 16 residues. CDR3 protein: CASSPRSSGRSNEQFF. The CDR3 coding sequence is TGTGCCAGCTCACCCAGGTCTAGCGGGAGGTCCAATGAGCAGTTCTTC.

The V call is TRBV6-1, the J call TRBJ1-1, with D perhaps matching TRBD1 (5 bases). Germline CDR1 and CDR2: MNHNS and SASEGT. There are 16 residues in the CDR3. V lost 2 bases and J 3 bases, leaving 16 bases between the germline ends. Here the CDR3 DNA reads TGTGCCAGCAGTGAAAACTCGGCAGGGCGCTACACTGAAGCTTTCTTT. Translated, it gives CASSENSAGRYTEAFF.

This clonotype occurred a few times. This chain connects TRBV30 to TRBJ1-3; TRBD1 is a possible D gene (5 bases). The CDR3 length is 13 residues. With 4 bases removed from V and 4 bases from J, the gap between germline ends came to 11 bases. The germline CDR1 and CDR2 sequences are GTSNPN and SVGIG (reference sequence). The CDR3 DNA reads TGTGCCTGGACTCGGGGCCCAGGAAACACCATATATTTT. It yields the protein CAWTRGPGNTIYF.

The chain combines TRBV6-5 with TRBJ2-7, with D tentatively TRBD2 (5 bases). The CDR3 runs 15 residues. Between the trimmed V and J ends, which lost 2 bases and 5 bases, there was a span of 16 bases. Germline values: CDR1 MNHEY, CDR2 SVGAGI. CDR3 DNA sequence: TGTGCCAGCAGTTACGCTCGCAGCGGAGAGGACGAGCAGTACTTC. Encoded protein: CASSYARSGEDEQYF.

The chain combines TRBV15 with TRBJ1-1; D ambiguous. Germline V gene data show CDR1 as LNHNV and CDR2 as YYDKDF (reference sequence). Trimming stripped 0 bases from V and 3 bases from J, with 8 bases between. The CDR3 extends over 14 amino acids. CDR3 nucleotides: TGTGCCACCAGCAGAGAGGCTATACACACTGAAGCTTTCTTT. This sequence encodes CATSREAIHTEAFF.

The chain couples TRBV7-6 to TRBJ2-7; 9 nucleotides line up with TRBD1. CDR1 and CDR2 from the germline V gene are SGHVS and FNYEAQ. The V gene end was trimmed by 2 bases and the J gene end by 7 bases; junction bases not matched to a gene: 6. The CDR3 extends over 14 amino acids. CDR3 coding DNA: TGTGCCAGCAGCTTAAGGGGACAGGGTGGGGAGCAGTACTTC. Residues: CASSLRGQGGEQYF.

The chain is built from TRBV19 and TRBJ2-5; D not resolved. Trimming cost V 3 bases and J 2 bases, with 10 bases left between them. The CDR3 is 14 residues long. CDR1 is LNHDA and CDR2 is SQIVND in the germline V gene (reference sequence). CDR3 coding DNA: TGTGCCAGTAGTATGGGTCAAGTACAAGAGACCCAGTACTTC. Amino acid sequence: CASSMGQVQETQYF.

The V call is TRBV9, the J call TRBJ2-1; the match to TRBD1 covers 10 bases. The ends lost 2 bases at V and 6 bases at J; junction bases unmatched: 8. This CDR3 comprises 16 residues. CDR1 is SGDLS and CDR2 is YYNGEE in the germline V gene. This chain's CDR3 is CASSVSVGTGVNEQFF. Here the CDR3 DNA reads TGTGCCAGCAGCGTTTCGGTGGGGACAGGGGTCAATGAGCAGTTCTTC.

V and J are TRBV7-8 and TRBJ2-4; 8 bases match TRBD2. This CDR3 comprises 15 residues. With V trimmed by 5 bases and J by 5 bases, 8 bases remained unmatched. Per germline, CDR1 SGHVS and CDR2 FQNEAQ. DNA for the CDR3: TGTGCCAGCAGCCGTCGGGAGGGGAGGGAAAACATTCAGTACTTC. This translates into CASSRREGRENIQYF.

This clonotype showed up just once. The chain combines TRBV4-2 with TRBJ1-1, with D hard to call. The CDR3 is 14 amino acids. Germline V gene sequence: CDR1 LGHNA, CDR2 YNFKEQ. V was trimmed by 5 bases and J by 1 base, leaving 11 bases between them. DNA for the CDR3: TGTGCCAGCAGCAAGGACGGTCAGAACACTGAAGCTTTCTTT. This codes for CASSKDGQNTEAFF.

The chain couples TRBV20-1 to TRBJ1-2, with a possible D match to TRBD1 (5 bases). This CDR3 spans 16 amino acids. In germline, CDR1 is DFQATT, CDR2 SNEGSKA (reference sequence). The V and J ends lost 1 base and 2 bases respectively, with 17 bases between them. Written as DNA, the CDR3 is TGCAGTGCTAGAGCCATATCTGGACAACCGAACTATGGCTACACCTTC. Translating it yields CSARAISGQPNYGYTF.

The V and J genes are TRBV5-4 and TRBJ2-7; 7 bases line up with TRBD1. CDR3 size: 15 residues. V lost 4 bases and J lost 0; bases outside the gene matches: 7. Germline V gene sequence: CDR1 SGHNT, CDR2 YYREEE (reference sequence). CDR3 loop: CASSGGTASSYEQYF. The CDR3 nucleotides read TGTGCCAGCAGCGGTGGGACAGCCAGCTCCTACGAGCAGTACTTC.

The chain couples TRBV24-1 to TRBJ2-1; TRBD2 agrees at 8 bases. There are 13 residues in the CDR3. CDR1 KGHDR and CDR2 SFDVKD come from the germline V gene. Germline trimming cut 5 bases from V and 7 bases from J; bases unmatched to any gene: 3. CDR3 region: CATSVPGGNEQFF. CDR3 coding DNA: TGTGCCACCAGTGTCCCGGGAGGGAATGAGCAGTTCTTC.

The gene calls are TRBV6-5 and TRBJ2-7, with D possibly matching TRBD1 (5 bases). V lost 4 bases, J lost 7 bases, and 11 bases lay in between. From germline, CDR1 is MNHEY and CDR2 SVGAGI. The CDR3 spans 12 residues. The CDR3 sequence is CASSSGLSEQYF. In nucleotides, the CDR3 is TGTGCCAGCAGTTCAGGGTTATCAGAGCAGTACTTC.